The clone carrying this T cell receptor beta chain was seen a few times. Its antigen is unknown. This CDR3 has 11 residues. Ipilimumab, 1 mg/kg, started 14 to 28 days after autologous transplant. The entry originates in a study of ipilimumab plus nivolumab after autologous stem cell transplantation. Background on the study: Patients received a median of 5 ipilimumab and roughly eight nivolumab doses. Myeloma patients were high-risk transplant-naive or relapsed within 3 years of first autologous transplant.

TCRdb's copy holds only in-frame clones and misses some; the assay was immunoSEQ multiplex PCR. The data hold over 8,500 clones, with 67% observed a single time. General study results and limits: The authors say TCR, Treg and microbiome findings warrant further study.

Sequenced here: PBMCs, sampled in a trial of ipilimumab plus nivolumab as post-transplant consolidation. This chain links TRBV7-5 with TRBJ2-3. TRBV7-5 is a pseudogene locus. The TCR sequence derives from a female donor with multiple myeloma. The CDR3 protein is CASSSSDTQYF. The CDR3 DNA follows: TGTGCCAGCAGCTCATCTGATACGCAGTATTTT.